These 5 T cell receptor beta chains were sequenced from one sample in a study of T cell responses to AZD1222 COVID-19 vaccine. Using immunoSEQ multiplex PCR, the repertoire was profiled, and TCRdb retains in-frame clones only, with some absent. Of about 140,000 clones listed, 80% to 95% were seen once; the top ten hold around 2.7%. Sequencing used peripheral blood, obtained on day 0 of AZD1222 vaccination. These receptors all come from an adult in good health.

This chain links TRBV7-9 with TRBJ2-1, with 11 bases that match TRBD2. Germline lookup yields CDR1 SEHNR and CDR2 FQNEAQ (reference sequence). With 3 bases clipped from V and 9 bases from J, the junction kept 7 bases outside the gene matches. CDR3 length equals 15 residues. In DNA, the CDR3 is TGTGCCAGCAGCTTTATAGCGGGGGGGCTCGTTGAGCAGTTCTTC. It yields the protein CASSFIAGGLVEQFF.

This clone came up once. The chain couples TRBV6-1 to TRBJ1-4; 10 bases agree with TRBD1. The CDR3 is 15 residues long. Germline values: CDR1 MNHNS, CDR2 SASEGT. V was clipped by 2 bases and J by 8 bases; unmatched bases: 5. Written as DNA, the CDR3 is TGTGCCAGCAGTGAACATGGACAGGGGGGGGAAAAACTGTTTTTT. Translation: CASSEHGQGGEKLFF.

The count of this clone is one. The CDR3 sequence: CATSDSGTGGAGELFF. The CDR3 bases are TGTGCCACCAGTGACTCCGGGACGGGGGGCGCCGGGGAGCTGTTTTTT. The chain recombines TRBV24-1 with TRBJ2-2, with D possibly matching TRBD2 (7 bases). V was cut by 4 bases and J by 6 bases, with 17 bases left in between. This CDR3 contains 16 residues. CDR1 is KGHDR, CDR2 SFDVKD, per germline.

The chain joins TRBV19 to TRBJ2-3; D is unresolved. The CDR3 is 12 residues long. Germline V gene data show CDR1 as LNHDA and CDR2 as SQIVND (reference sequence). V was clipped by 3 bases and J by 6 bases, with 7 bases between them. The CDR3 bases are TGTGCCAGTAGTATGCGCCGGGATACGCAGTATTTT. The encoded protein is CASSMRRDTQYF.

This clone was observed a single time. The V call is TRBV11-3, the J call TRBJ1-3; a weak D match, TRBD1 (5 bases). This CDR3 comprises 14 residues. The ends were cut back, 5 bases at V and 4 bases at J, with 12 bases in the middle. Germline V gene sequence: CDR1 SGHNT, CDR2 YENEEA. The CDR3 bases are TGTGCCAGCAGCCCTAATCCAGGGGGAAACACCATATATTTT. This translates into CASSPNPGGNTIYF. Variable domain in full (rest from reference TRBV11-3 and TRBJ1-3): EAGVVQSPRYKIIEKKQPVAFWCNPISGHNTLYWYLQNLGQGPELLIRYENEEAVDDSQLPKDRFSAERLKGVDSTLKIQPAELGDSAVYLCASSPNPGGNTIYFGEGSWLTVV.